This T cell receptor beta chain stems from a study of T cells in Graves' hyperthyroidism and ophthalmopathy. V was cut by 0 bases and J by 5 bases, with 13 bases left in between. Germline assignment: CDR1 SGHVS and CDR2 FQNEAQ. The CDR3 contains 15 residues. Amplified TCR beta CDR3 regions came from RNA transcripts. HTBI primers were employed in a first-round RT-PCR of the TCR CDR3. TCRdb fed the multiplex PCR reads into MiXCR, producing one record per CDR3 protein. The sample has around 350,000 distinct CDR3 sequences, roughly 13% seen once; the top ten hold over 8.5%. On this clonotype itself: A clone one base away is much larger, so this may be a read error.

No progression to ophthalmopathy during 18 months of follow-up defined stable disease. Recently diagnosed hyperthyroidism of less than 2 months' duration affected patients aged 18 to 65. Exclusion of a patient resulted from uncontrolled infection, other autoimmune disease, pregnancy or lactation. Diagnoses used clinical symptoms, serum thyroxine and TRAb, thyroid ultrasound and orbital computed tomography. The clonotype comes from a woman younger than 30 with Graves' hyperthyroidism. Sequenced input: blood. The gene calls are TRBV7-8 and TRBJ1-1; D possibly corresponds to TRBD1 (6 bases). Here the CDR3 DNA reads TGTGCCAGCAGCTTAGCTCGAGCCGGGACAACTGAAGCTTTCTTT. It specifies CASSLARAGTTEAFF. The complete variable domain, with remaining parts taken from reference TRBV7-8 and TRBJ1-1, reads GAGVSQSPRYKVAKRGQDVALRCDPISGHVSLFWYQQALGQGPEFLTYFQNEAQLDKSGLPSDRFFAERPEGSVSTLKIQRTQQEDSAVYLCASSLARAGTTEAFFGQGTRLTVV.